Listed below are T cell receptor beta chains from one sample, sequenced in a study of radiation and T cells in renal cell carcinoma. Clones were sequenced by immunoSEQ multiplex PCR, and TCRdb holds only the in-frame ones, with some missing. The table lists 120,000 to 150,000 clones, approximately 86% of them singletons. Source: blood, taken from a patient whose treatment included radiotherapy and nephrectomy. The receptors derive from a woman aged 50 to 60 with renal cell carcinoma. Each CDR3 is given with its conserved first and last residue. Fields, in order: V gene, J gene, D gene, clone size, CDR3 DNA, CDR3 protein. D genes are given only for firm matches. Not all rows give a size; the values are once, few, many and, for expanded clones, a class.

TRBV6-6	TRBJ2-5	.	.	TGTGCCAGCAGCTACCCGCCAGGCCGGGAAGAGACCCAGTACTTC	CASSYPPGREETQYF
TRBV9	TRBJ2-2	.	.	TGTGCCAGCAGCTATCAAAACGCGAACACCGGGGAGCTGTTTTTT	CASSYQNANTGELFF
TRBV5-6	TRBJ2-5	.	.	TGTGCCAGCTTGGTTCGGGACAATCAAGGGGAGACCCAGTACTTC	CASLVRDNQGETQYF
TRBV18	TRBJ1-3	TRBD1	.	TGTGCCAGCTCACCACCCCCAGGGGGGAGAAACACCATATATTTT	CASSPPPGGRNTIYF
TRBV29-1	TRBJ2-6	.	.	TGCAGCGTTGATGTTGGGGCCAACGTCCTGGCTTTC	CSVDVGANVLAF
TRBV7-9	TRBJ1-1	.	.	TGTGCCAGCAGCTTGGTGAACACTGAAGCTTTCTTT	CASSLVNTEAFF
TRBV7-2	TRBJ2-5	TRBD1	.	TGTGCCAGCAGCTCTAGACAGGGGGCAGGAGAGACCCAGTACTTC	CASSSRQGAGETQYF
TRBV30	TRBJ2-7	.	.	TGTGCCTGGAGTGCGGCCTACGAGCAGTACTTC	CAWSAAYEQYF
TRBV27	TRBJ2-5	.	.	TGTGCCAGCAGTTTCAGGCAGGGGAGAGAGACCCAGTACTTC	CASSFRQGRETQYF
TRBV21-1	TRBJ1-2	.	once	TGTGCCAGCAGCACGACAGGGGTTCATGGCTACACCTTC	CASSTTGVHGYTF
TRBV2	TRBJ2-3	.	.	TGTGCCACAGTCCCCGGGGTCTCCACAGATACGCAGTATTTT	CATVPGVSTDTQYF
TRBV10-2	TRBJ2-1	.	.	TGCGCCAGCAGTGAGACAGCACAGGGAGGCAATGAGCAGTTCTTC	CASSETAQGGNEQFF
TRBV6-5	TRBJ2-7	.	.	TGTGCCAGCAGTTACCAACCGTCGACAGTCTACGAGCAGTACTTC	CASSYQPSTVYEQYF
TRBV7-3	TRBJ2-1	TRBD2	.	TGTGCCAGCAGTACTAGCGGGGGATACAATGAGCAGTTCTTC	CASSTSGGYNEQFF
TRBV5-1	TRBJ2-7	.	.	TGCGCCAGCAGCTTCTACACCACTTCACTAGCCCGACCCTACGAGCAGTACTTC	CASSFYTTSLARPYEQYF
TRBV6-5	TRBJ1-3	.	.	TGTGCCAGCAGTTTCGAGGGAGGGTTCTCCGGAAACACCATATATTTT	CASSFEGGFSGNTIYF
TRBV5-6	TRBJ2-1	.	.	TGTGCCAGCAGCACCGATGCTAGACCCTACAATGAGCAGTTCTTC	CASSTDARPYNEQFF
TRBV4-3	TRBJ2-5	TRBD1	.	TGCGCCAGCAGCCAGCAAAATCCGGGACAGGGTTTCGAGACCCAGTACTTC	CASSQQNPGQGFETQYF
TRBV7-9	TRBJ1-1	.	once	TGTGCCAGCAGACAGGAGGGCACTGAAGCTTTCTTT	CASRQEGTEAFF
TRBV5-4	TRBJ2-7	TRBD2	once	TGTGCCAGCAGCTTGGAACCAGCGGGGGTAGGGGAGCAGTACTTC	CASSLEPAGVGEQYF
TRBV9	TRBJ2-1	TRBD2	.	TGTGCCAGCAGCGTAGGCGGACTAGCGGGGGGGCATGGAGAAGAGCAGTTCTTC	CASSVGGLAGGHGEEQFF
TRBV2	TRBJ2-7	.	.	TGTGCCAGCAGTGATTCCGATTCAGGGAGCTCCTACGAGCAGTACTTC	CASSDSDSGSSYEQYF
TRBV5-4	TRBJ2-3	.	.	TGTGCCAGCAGCCAAGGAGGAGCAGATACGCAGTATTTT	CASSQGGADTQYF
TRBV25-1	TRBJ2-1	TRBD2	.	TGTGCCAGCACCAGCCCGGGACTAGCGGGAGTGGAGCAGTTCTTC	CASTSPGLAGVEQFF
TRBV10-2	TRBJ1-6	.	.	TGCGCCAGCAGTGAGGGACAGCTTAGGGGTTCACCCCTCCACTTT	CASSEGQLRGSPLHF
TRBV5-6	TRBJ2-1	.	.	TGTGCCAGCAGCTTGGGTCCTGGCGCCCCCGGCTCCTACAATGAGCAGTTCTTC	CASSLGPGAPGSYNEQFF
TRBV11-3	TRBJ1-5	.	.	TGTGCCAGCAGCTTATTTGCCGACGAGGGCAATCAGCCCCAGCATTTT	CASSLFADEGNQPQHF
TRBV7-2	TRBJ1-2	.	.	TGTGCCAGCAGCAAGCAAAGTGATGTGGGGGTCGGCTACACCTTC	CASSKQSDVGVGYTF
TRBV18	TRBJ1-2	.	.	TGTGCCAGCTCACCCTCAGGGGTGAGTCACTATGGCTACACCTTC	CASSPSGVSHYGYTF
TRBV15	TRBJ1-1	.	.	TGTGCCACCAGCAGAGATCCGAGCTCGAACACTGAAGCTTTCTTT	CATSRDPSSNTEAFF
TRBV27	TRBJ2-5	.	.	TGTGCCAGCAGGATCGGGGAGACCCAGTACTTC	CASRIGETQYF
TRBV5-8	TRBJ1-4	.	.	TGTGCCAGCAGCCGCTGGGAGGCAGGGGAGGAAAAACTGTTTTTT	CASSRWEAGEEKLFF
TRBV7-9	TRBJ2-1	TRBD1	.	TGTGCCAGCAGCTTCCGCGGACAGGGACCCTACAATGAGCAGTTCTTC	CASSFRGQGPYNEQFF
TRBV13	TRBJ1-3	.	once	TGTGCCAGCAGCCCCATTGACGGGCGAAACACCATATATTTT	CASSPIDGRNTIYF
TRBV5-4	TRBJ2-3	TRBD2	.	TGTGCCAGCAGCCGGGGGGGGGAGCCATTCACAGATACGCAGTATTTT	CASSRGGEPFTDTQYF
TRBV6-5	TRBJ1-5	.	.	TGTGCCAGCAGATTCGGACTAAATCAGCCCCAGCATTTT	CASRFGLNQPQHF
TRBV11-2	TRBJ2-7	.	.	TGTGCCAGCAGCTTCGGACTTAAATACGAGCAGTACTTC	CASSFGLKYEQYF
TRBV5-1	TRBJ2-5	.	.	TGCGCCAGCAGTCCTATTCTGGGGCAACAAGAGACCCAGTACTTC	CASSPILGQQETQYF
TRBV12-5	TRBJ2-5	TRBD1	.	TGTGCTAGTGCCCGGACAGGGCAAGAGACCCAGTACTTC	CASARTGQETQYF
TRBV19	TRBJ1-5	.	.	TGTGCCAGTACTACACTACAGGGAGATCAGCCCCAGCATTTT	CASTTLQGDQPQHF
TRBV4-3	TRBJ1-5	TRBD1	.	TGCGCCAGCAGCCTTTCATTCCACAGGGGCGATCAGCCCCAGCATTTT	CASSLSFHRGDQPQHF
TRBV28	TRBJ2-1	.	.	TGTGCCAGCAGTTCGCGACAGACCCTCCGCAATGAGCAGTTCTTC	CASSSRQTLRNEQFF